This T cell receptor beta chain was recovered during a study of regulatory and conventional T cells in RAG deficiency. Study-level results: Treg unique TCR beta sequences were approximately 99-fold fewer in Omenn syndrome and CID/AS patients than controls. These Omenn syndrome Treg sorts may hold peripherally activated cells instead. Shorter CDR3s in all patient subsets; >85% Treg-Tconv overlap in Omenn.

Repertoires were generated with immunoSEQ multiplex PCR, while TCRdb's copy carries only in-frame clones and drops some. The data contain around 29,000 clones, 90% to 97% of them seen just once; the ten biggest clones take up approximately 0.35%. V dropped 5 bases and J dropped 4 bases, with 12 bases sitting between them. From germline, CDR1 is LNHDA and CDR2 SQIVND (reference sequence). The CDR3 covers 15 residues. The sorted conventional CD4+ T cells were CD25-low and CD127-high, with genomic DNA sequenced. As to this clone: What it recognizes is unknown.

The same data also contributed to another study, on regulatory T cells. Per that study: Primers: 52 TRBV forward and 13 TRBJ reverse.

The rearrangement joins TRBV19 to TRBJ1-6; D not resolved. Sequenced sample: CD25- CD4+ T cells sorted from blood. This clonotype originated in a human donor in good health. CDR3 region: CASSPRLLYNSPLHF. CDR3 bases: TGTGCCAGTAGTCCACGACTGTTGTATAATTCACCCCTCCACTTT. Together with reference TRBV19 and TRBJ1-6, the CDR3 gives the full variable domain: DGGITQSPKYLFRKEGQNVTLSCEQNLNHDAMYWYRQDPGQGLRLIYYSQIVNDFQKGDIAEGYSVSREKKESFPLTVTSAQKNPTAFYLCASSPRLLYNSPLHFGNGTRLTVT.